This is a list of T cell receptor beta chains from one sample in a study of response to subunit inactivated influenza vaccine. Via MiXCR, TCRdb re-called the RT-PCR reads, giving one row per CDR3 protein. The data show hundreds of thousands of distinct CDR3 sequences, less than 20% seen once. The sample was PBMCs from blood, taken about 5 days after vaccination. The receptors here all came from a man in his forties or fifties who received an inactivated influenza vaccine. CDR3s include the opening cysteine and the closing phenylalanine or tryptophan. Fields, in order: J gene, V gene, D gene, clone size, CDR3 protein, CDR3 DNA. A D gene is named only where the DNA matches it firmly. Size is stated for part of the rows, as once, few or many counts, or as a class when the clone is expanded.

TRBJ2-7	TRBV5-1	TRBD1	many	CASSWEGQGNEQYF	TGCGCCAGCAGCTGGGAGGGACAGGGCAACGAGCAGTACTTC
TRBJ2-7	TRBV3-1	-	few	CASSVGSTGEQYF	TGTGCCAGCAGTGTGGGCTCCACTGGCGAGCAGTACTTC
TRBJ2-4	TRBV20-1	-	-	CSTQGPYRRDIQYF	TGCAGTACCCAAGGACCCTATAGGAGGGACATTCAGTACTTC
TRBJ1-2	TRBV5-1	-	-	CASSLDGASYGYTF	TGCGCCAGCAGCTTGGATGGCGCCTCCTATGGCTACACCTTC
TRBJ2-1	TRBV25-1	-	-	CASSDVTDYNEQFF	TGTGCCAGCAGTGATGTGACAGACTACAATGAGCAGTTCTTC
TRBJ2-5	TRBV25-1	-	-	CASSGSFSQYF	TGTGCCAGCAGTGGATCCTTTTCCCAGTACTTC
TRBJ2-1	TRBV5-1	-	many	CASSLGQGGTSYNEQFF	TGCGCCAGCAGCTTGGGGCAGGGGGGGACCTCCTACAATGAGCAGTTCTTC
TRBJ1-4	TRBV12-3/TRBV12-4	-	-	CASSSHRNEKLFF	TGTGCCAGCAGTTCTCATCGGAACGAAAAACTGTTTTTT
TRBJ2-2	TRBV12-3/TRBV12-4	-	-	CASSSGARTGELFF	TGTGCCAGCAGTTCAGGGGCCAGGACCGGGGAGCTGTTTTTT
TRBJ2-3	TRBV7-9	-	few	CASSPPMRTDTQYF	TGTGCCAGCAGCCCCCCAATGCGCACAGATACGCAGTATTTT
TRBJ1-2	TRBV6-2/TRBV6-3	-	-	CASSYSPFDDSYGYTF	TGTGCCAGCAGTTACTCCCCCTTTGATGACTCCTATGGCTACACCTTC
TRBJ1-1	TRBV28	-	few	CASSATRTGTEAFF	TGTGCCAGCAGTGCCACCCGGACGGGCACTGAAGCTTTCTTT
TRBJ2-1	TRBV7-9	-	many	CASSTATNEQFF	TGTGCCAGCAGCACGGCGACCAATGAGCAGTTCTTC
TRBJ2-2	TRBV20-1	TRBD1	many	CSARTGNTGELFF	TGCAGTGCTCGGACAGGGAACACCGGGGAGCTGTTTTTT